This T cell receptor (beta chain) is from a study of blood T cell repertoires in COVID-19. Whole-study context: Samples came from the United States, Italy and Spain, spanning acute and convalescent COVID-19. PBMCs, B-cell-depleted T cells, or T cells provided the cDNA or gDNA that made up the material.

There are 20 residues in the CDR3. Germline lookup yields CDR1 SGHKS and CDR2 YYEKEE (reference sequence). V was cut by 2 bases and J by 4 bases, with 29 bases left in between. Measured with immunoSEQ multiplex PCR; TCRdb has only the in-frame clones, and not every one. The sample includes hundreds of thousands of clones, roughly 85% seen only once; the top ten take under 1.5%. The rearrangement links TRBV5-5 to TRBJ2-3, with D possibly TRBD2 on 6 matching bases. Sequencing was done on a sample of peripheral blood. The source of this sequence is a woman in her twenties or thirties with active or convalescent COVID-19. The DNA for the CDR3 is TGTGCCAGCAGCTTTGGAGGGCCCACCACGGGATGGAGTGTCGCAGATACGCAGTATTTT. The encoded protein is CASSFGGPTTGWSVADTQYF.